This T cell receptor (beta chain) appears in the sequencing data of a study of T cell responses to AZD1222 COVID-19 vaccine. For the study at large: Samples with a second dose at about 4 or about 12 weeks were pooled together.

V was clipped by 3 bases and J by 4 bases, with 12 bases between them. The CDR3 extends over 14 amino acids. CDR1 SGHAT and CDR2 FQDESV come from the germline V gene (reference sequence). Points on this clone: Its target is unknown.

Data came from immunoSEQ multiplex PCR; TCRdb stores just in-frame clones and leaves some out. The sample holds 130,000 to 150,000 clones, more than 85% seen once. Study-level points and caveats: With dominance at 160-218 and 743-854, vaccine-associated CD4 TCRs spanned spike. The sample set comprised mostly white British donors with more females, and clonal diversity was possibly underestimated.

The sequences come from peripheral blood, collected on day 0 of AZD1222 vaccination. The chain uses TRBV11-1 and TRBJ1-1; D remains unclear. The source of this sequence is an adult in good health. The CDR3 spells CASSFPGAPTEAFF. DNA for the CDR3: TGTGCCAGCAGCTTCCCGGGAGCCCCCACTGAAGCTTTCTTT.